The text below deals with one T cell receptor beta chain. Antigen: not known. All donors provided no fewer than one pre-ART and no fewer than two post-ART PBMC samples. DNA was extracted from roughly 0.93-9.6 million thawed cryopreserved PBMC. The record originates from a study of long-term antiretroviral therapy in people with HIV. General study points: The study lacked data on ART adherence, viral resistance or therapy changes. When set beside controls, HIV repertoires had CDR3 length ranges that were narrower.

The authors ran the immunoSEQ assay, v3.0, at survey level. Libraries were prepared by immunoSEQ multiplex PCR; TCRdb keeps only in-frame clonotypes and omits some of them. Of around 26,000 clones in the sample, around 80% were seen once. The CDR3 totals 15 residues. Germline V gene data show CDR1 as SGHRS and CDR2 as YFSETQ. Trimming took 2 bases from V and 0 from J, leaving 9 bases between them. Sequenced material: unsorted PBMCs, taken 0.5 years after starting antiretroviral therapy. V gene TRBV5-1 combines with J gene TRBJ1-5; D gene unclear. The source of this sequence is a middle-aged woman with HIV. As DNA, the CDR3 is TGCGCCAGCAGCTTTACGCCGGGTAGCAATCAGCCCCAGCATTTT. Protein sequence: CASSFTPGSNQPQHF.